These 21 T cell receptor beta chains came from one sample sequenced in a study of blood T cell repertoires in COVID-19. Data came from immunoSEQ multiplex PCR; TCRdb stores just in-frame clones and leaves some out. This table holds more than 200,000 clones, 82% found once. Sequencing was carried out using peripheral blood. These receptors were collected from a woman at least 80 years old with COVID-19, enrolled during active disease.

The chain employs TRBV5-1 and TRBJ2-5, with TRBD2 matching over 9 bases. This CDR3 contains 16 residues. Looked up from germline, CDR1 is SGHRS and CDR2 is YFSETQ. J was trimmed by 3 bases and V by 0 bases; bases with no gene match: 6. The CDR3 spells CASSLDGLAQKETQYF. The CDR3 DNA sequence: TGCGCCAGCAGCTTGGATGGACTAGCGCAAAAAGAGACCCAGTACTTC.

This chain joins TRBV5-4 and TRBJ2-1; 8 nucleotides match TRBD1. This CDR3 contains 15 residues. The ends lost 3 bases at V and 6 bases at J; junction bases unmatched: 8. Germline CDR1 and CDR2: SGHNT and YYREEE (reference sequence). CDR3 DNA: TGTGCCAGCAGCTCGAGACAGGGGTCGGGCAATGAGCAGTTCTTC. Amino acids: CASSSRQGSGNEQFF.

The chain employs TRBV13 and TRBJ2-7, with 8 bases lining up with TRBD2. After removal of 3 bases from V and 5 bases from J, the junction contained 12 bases not matched to a gene. The CDR3 spans 16 residues. Germline lookup yields CDR1 PRHDT and CDR2 FYEKMQ (reference sequence). The CDR3, as DNA: TGTGCCAGCAGCTTTCGACGGGAGGGCCGGGTCCACGAGCAGTACTTC. This gives the protein CASSFRREGRVHEQYF. The complete variable domain, with remaining parts taken from reference TRBV13 and TRBJ2-7, reads AAGVIQSPRHLIKEKRETATLKCYPIPRHDTVYWYQQGPGQDPQFLISFYEKMQSDKGSIPDRFSAQQFSDYHSELNMSSLELGDSALYFCASSFRREGRVHEQYFGPGTRLTVT.

This clone was recorded at least ten times. This sequence joins TRBV11-2 and TRBJ1-1; the D gene is possibly TRBD1 (5 bases). CDR1 is SGHAT, CDR2 FQNNGV, per germline. The CDR3 consists of 14 residues. Trimming took off 6 bases at V and 0 bases at J, with 11 bases between the two ends. The CDR3 here is CASSRLRVNTEAFF. For the CDR3, the DNA is TGTGCCAGCAGTAGGCTCAGGGTGAACACTGAAGCTTTCTTT.

The V and J genes are TRBV28 and TRBJ1-1, with D perhaps TRBD1 (5 bases). CDR1 and CDR2 (germline): MDHEN, SYDVKM. Trimming removed 7 bases at V and 2 bases at J, with 8 bases between. The CDR3 sequence is 12 residues long. The CDR3 reads CASTGPNTEAFF. DNA of the CDR3: TGTGCCAGCACAGGGCCCAACACTGAAGCTTTCTTT.

For this clone: One junction end disagrees with the germline gene, perhaps due to a read error. The chain employs TRBV7-9 and TRBJ2-7; D not resolved. Germline CDR1 is SEHNR and CDR2 is FQNEAQ (reference sequence). There are 8 residues in the CDR3. The CDR3 spells CASSPDTF. In DNA, the CDR3 is TGTGCCAGCAGCCCCGACACCTTC.

The chain is built from TRBV10-1 and TRBJ2-1, with 9 bases identical to TRBD2. The CDR3 is made up of 17 amino acids. The V segment lost 3 bases and the J segment 7 bases; nucleotides outside the gene matches: 13. The germline V gene encodes CDR1 WNHNN and CDR2 SYGVQD (reference sequence). The CDR3 region has the DNA TGCGCCAGCAGTGAATCAGTGGCGGGAGGGCCGGTGAATGAGCAGTTCTTC. It encodes CASSESVAGGPVNEQFF.

The rearrangement joins TRBV19 to TRBJ1-2; 10 bases agree with TRBD1. J lost 8 bases, V lost 6 bases, and 12 bases had no gene match. Per germline, CDR1 LNHDA and CDR2 SQIVND (reference sequence). The CDR3 is 15 amino acids. The CDR3 DNA reads as TGTGCCAGTAGAGTGACCGGGACAGGGGCGTCCGGCTACACCTTC. Translated, it gives CASRVTGTGASGYTF. Drawing the rest from reference TRBV19 and TRBJ1-2, the complete variable domain is DGGITQSPKYLFRKEGQNVTLSCEQNLNHDAMYWYRQDPGQGLRLIYYSQIVNDFQKGDIAEGYSVSREKKESFPLTVTSAQKNPTAFYLCASRVTGTGASGYTFGSGTRLTVV.

This chain joins TRBV27 and TRBJ2-1; TRBD2 matches at 8 bases. This CDR3 comprises 18 residues. CDR1 is MNHEY, CDR2 SMNVEV, per germline (reference sequence). V shed 0 bases and J 2 bases; nucleotides not matched to a gene: 9. The DNA of the CDR3 is TGTGCCAGCAGTTTATCGATAACCCAGCGGGGGACCTACAATGAGCAGTTCTTC. Translating it yields CASSLSITQRGTYNEQFF.

Ten or more counts support this clone. DNA of the CDR3: TGTGCCAGCAGAGGACTAGCGGGCACCGGGGAGCTGTTTTTT. It codes for CASRGLAGTGELFF. This chain links TRBV2 with TRBJ2-2, with TRBD2 matching 11 bases. V dropped 6 bases and J dropped 4; count of bases not matched to a gene: 1. Germline CDR1 is SNHLY and CDR2 is FYNNEI. The CDR3 totals 14 residues.

The genes are TRBV18 and TRBJ1-2; perhaps TRBD1 as D (5 bases). The germline gives CDR1 KGHSH, CDR2 LQKENI. This CDR3 spans 13 amino acids. V lost 3 bases and J lost 4, with 9 bases in between. In nucleotides, the CDR3 is TGTGCCAGCTCACCCGGGACTCTCTATGGCTACACCTTC. Protein: CASSPGTLYGYTF.

The J gene is TRBJ1-3, the V gene TRBV5-1, with 9 bases aligning to TRBD1. Germline CDR1 is SGHRS and CDR2 is YFSETQ. This CDR3 contains 15 residues. J gave up 3 bases and V 3 bases, and 4 bases lay outside the gene matches. The CDR3 DNA reads TGCGCCAGCAGCTATACAGGGGGCAATGGAAACACCATATATTTT. This gives the protein CASSYTGGNGNTIYF.

The chain links TRBV27 to TRBJ1-1; 9 positions match TRBD1. V was pared by 2 bases and J by 11 bases, with 15 bases of the junction left unmatched. CDR1 and CDR2 (germline): MNHEY, SMNVEV (reference sequence). CDR3 length equals 16 residues. The CDR3: CASSLRGTGGGESAFF. CDR3 bases: TGTGCCAGCAGTTTAAGGGGAACAGGGGGCGGTGAGTCGGCTTTCTTT.

The chain couples TRBV5-1 to TRBJ2-3; perhaps TRBD2 as D (6 bases). CDR3 length equals 15 residues. V dropped 4 bases and J dropped 0 bases, with 12 bases sitting between them. The germline CDR1 and CDR2 sequences are SGHRS and YFSETQ. The CDR3 DNA follows: TGCGCCAGCAGCCTCCCGGGGACTAGCACAGATACGCAGTATTTT. It codes for CASSLPGTSTDTQYF.

The table lists this clone with a count of one. This chain joins TRBV18 and TRBJ2-2, with 13 bases aligning to TRBD2. Unmatched junction bases numbered 11, after V lost 3 bases and J lost 1 base. The CDR3 covers 20 residues. Looked up from germline, CDR1 is KGHSH and CDR2 is LQKENI. This CDR3 reads CASSPYPRTSGGRNTGELFF. The CDR3 nucleotides are TGTGCCAGCTCACCGTATCCCCGGACTAGCGGGGGCCGGAACACCGGGGAGCTGTTTTTT.

This chain connects TRBV20-1 to TRBJ2-3; D is unclear. This CDR3 has 11 amino acids. Per the germline V gene, CDR1 is DFQATT and CDR2 is SNEGSKA (reference sequence). Trimming removed 6 bases at V and 6 bases at J, with 10 bases between. The CDR3 sequence: CSAPLSDTQYF. The CDR3 DNA reads as TGCAGTGCCCCCCTCTCCGATACGCAGTATTTT.

The chain links TRBV27 to TRBJ2-5, with D possibly matching TRBD2 (6 bases). Trimming shortened V by 6 bases and J by 5 bases, and 16 bases separated the two germline ends. Per germline, CDR1 MNHEY and CDR2 SMNVEV (reference sequence). The CDR3 length is 14 residues. CDR3 loop: CASSGTLGGETQYF. The CDR3 nucleotides read TGTGCCAGCAGCGGGACTCTAGGAGGGGAGACCCAGTACTTC.

On this clone: At the DNA level, this CDR3 is encoded by other sequences in the same sample as well. The rearrangement joins TRBV29-1 to TRBJ2-3; TRBD2 matches 14 bases. Looked up from germline, CDR1 is SQVTM and CDR2 is ANQGSEA. The trim removed 4 bases at V and 3 bases at J, leaving 3 bases unmatched. This CDR3 region has 15 residues. The CDR3 region has the DNA TGCAGCGTTGCAGGACTAGCGGGGGGAACAGATACGCAGTATTTT. It codes for CSVAGLAGGTDTQYF.

The genes are TRBV7-9 and TRBJ1-5; a weak D match, TRBD1 (6 bases). Per germline, CDR1 SEHNR and CDR2 FQNEAQ (reference sequence). The ends were cut back, 3 bases at V and 3 bases at J, with 6 bases in the middle. The CDR3 consists of 13 residues. The CDR3 bases are TGTGCCAGCAGCTTGGGGGCCAATCAGCCCCAGCATTTT. It is translated as CASSLGANQPQHF.

This chain joins TRBV10-3 and TRBJ2-7; 13 nucleotides agree with TRBD2. With 4 bases clipped from V and 5 bases from J, the junction kept 8 bases outside the gene matches. Germline CDR1 ENHRY, CDR2 SYGVKD. The CDR3 is 16 amino acids. The CDR3 sequence is CAISGARLAGGDEQYF. The CDR3 region has the DNA TGTGCCATCAGTGGAGCCCGACTAGCGGGAGGTGACGAGCAGTACTTC.

This chain connects TRBV7-8 to TRBJ2-7, with D unclear. The CDR3 consists of 16 residues. Germline V gene sequence: CDR1 SGHVS, CDR2 FQNEAQ. V dropped 5 bases and J dropped 7 bases, with 24 bases sitting between them. CDR3 in DNA: TGTGCCAGCAGCCCAAAGGTTGTATTAGCCCCCGGGGAGCAGTACTTC. This encodes CASSPKVVLAPGEQYF.